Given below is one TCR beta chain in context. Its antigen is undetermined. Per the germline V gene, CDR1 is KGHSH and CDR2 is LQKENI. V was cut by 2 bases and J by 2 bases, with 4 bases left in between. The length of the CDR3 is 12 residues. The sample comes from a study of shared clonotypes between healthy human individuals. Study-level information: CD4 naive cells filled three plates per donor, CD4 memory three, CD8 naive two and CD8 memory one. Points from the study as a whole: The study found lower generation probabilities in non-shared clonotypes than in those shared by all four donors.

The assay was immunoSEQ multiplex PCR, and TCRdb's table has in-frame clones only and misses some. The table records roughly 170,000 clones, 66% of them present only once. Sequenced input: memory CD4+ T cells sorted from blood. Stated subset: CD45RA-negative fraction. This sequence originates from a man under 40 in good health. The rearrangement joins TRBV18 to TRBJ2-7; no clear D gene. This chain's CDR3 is CASSPAAYEQYF. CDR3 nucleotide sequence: TGTGCCAGCTCACCAGCTGCCTACGAGCAGTACTTC.